The 23 T cell receptor beta chains below all came from one sample that was sequenced in a study of T-cell memory formation after mild COVID-19. TCRdb re-called the 5' RACE reads with MiXCR, one entry per CDR3 protein. Here the sample spans approximately 150,000 distinct CDR3 sequences, approximately 14% being singletons. Sequencing was done on a sample of PBMCs or a T cell subset sorted from them (not recorded which). These receptors were collected from an adult woman who had mild COVID-19 (a few samples of this study predate the infection). Cell type and time point are not known.

The chain joins TRBV7-9 to TRBJ2-2; 11 bases line up with TRBD2. Trimming removed 5 bases from V and 3 bases from J; junction bases left unmatched: 5. CDR1 is SEHNR and CDR2 is FQNEAQ in the germline V gene (reference sequence). CDR3 size: 16 residues. The CDR3: CASSNRLAGYTGELFF. The CDR3 bases are TGTGCCAGCAGCAACCGACTAGCGGGGTACACCGGGGAGCTGTTTTTT.

This chain uses TRBV7-9 with TRBJ2-2; D is unclear. V gave up 2 bases and J gave up 6 bases, with 13 bases separating them. The CDR3 has 15 residues. The germline V gene has CDR1 SEHNR and CDR2 FQNEAQ (reference sequence). CDR3 DNA sequence: TGTGCCAGCAGCTTATGGTCCAACATCGCCGGGGAGCTGTTTTTT. Translation gives CASSLWSNIAGELFF. Full variable domain (missing parts from reference TRBV7-9 and TRBJ2-2): DTGVSQNPRHKITKRGQNVTFRCDPISEHNRLYWYRQTLGQGPEFLTYFQNEAQLEKSRLLSDRFSAERPKGSFSTLEIQRTEQGDSAMYLCASSLWSNIAGELFFGEGSRLTVL.

The chain recombines TRBV7-6 with TRBJ1-2, with TRBD1 matching 10 bases. The CDR3 has 16 residues. From germline, CDR1 is SGHVS and CDR2 FNYEAQ. J gave up 0 bases and V 5 bases, and 6 bases lay outside the gene matches. This chain's CDR3 is CASSPGQGGTNYGYTF. CDR3 in DNA: TGTGCCAGCAGCCCCGGACAGGGGGGAACTAACTATGGCTACACCTTC.

V and J are TRBV7-2 and TRBJ2-3, with 14 nucleotides matching TRBD2. V shed 5 bases and J 5 bases; nucleotides not matched to a gene: 6. Germline CDR1 is SGHTA and CDR2 is FQGNSA. The CDR3 extends over 16 amino acids. The CDR3 bases are TGTGCCAGCAGCGCGACTAGCGGGGGGGCGGGAGATACGCAGTATTTT. This gives the protein CASSATSGGAGDTQYF.

V is TRBV20-1 and J is TRBJ2-7, with TRBD2 as a possible D gene (6 bases). The CDR3 has 17 amino acids. Germline CDR1 reads DFQATT; CDR2 reads SNEGSKA (reference sequence). Trimming removed 5 bases from V and 2 bases from J, with 25 bases in between. The CDR3 here is CSAGLTRADITAYEQYF. CDR3 DNA sequence: TGCAGTGCTGGTTTGACTAGGGCCGACATAACCGCCTACGAGCAGTACTTC.

The V gene is TRBV29-1, the J gene TRBJ2-1; TRBD1 might be the D (6 bases). This CDR3 is 16 amino acids long. V shed 7 bases and J shed 1 base, with 20 bases lying between them. Germline values: CDR1 SQVTM, CDR2 ANQGSEA. The CDR3 loop is CSATQGLGVSYNEQFF. For the CDR3, the DNA is TGCAGCGCAACCCAGGGGTTGGGTGTGTCCTACAATGAGCAGTTCTTC.

The V and J genes are TRBV4-2 and TRBJ2-1; the D gene is possibly TRBD2 (5 bases). Trimming removed 4 bases at V and 9 bases at J, with 13 bases between. The CDR3 totals 13 residues. Germline CDR1 reads LGHNA; CDR2 reads YNFKEQ. The CDR3 DNA is TGTGCCAGCAGCCGGGAGAAGCAGGTTGAGCAGTTCTTC. This sequence encodes CASSREKQVEQFF.

The chain links TRBV4-1 to TRBJ1-2; D uncertain. V shed 4 bases and J shed 3 bases, with 18 bases lying between them. The CDR3 length is 16 residues. Germline loops: CDR1 MGHRA, CDR2 YSYEKL. This CDR3 is CASSRQVSRNDYGYTF. The CDR3 DNA is TGCGCCAGCAGCCGCCAAGTTTCCCGGAACGACTATGGCTACACCTTC.

This sequence joins TRBV12-3 or TRBV12-4 and TRBJ2-3, with D possibly called TRBD1 or TRBD2 (5 bases each). This CDR3 has 15 residues. V was pared by 5 bases and J by 2 bases, with 14 bases between. The CDR3 coding sequence is TGTGCCAGCAGTATCCGGGACCCTTACACAGATACGCAGTATTTT. Its translation: CASSIRDPYTDTQYF.

The chain combines TRBV19 with TRBJ1-1, with a weak D call TRBD1 (5 bases). The length of the CDR3 is 15 residues. The germline V gene has CDR1 LNHDA and CDR2 SQIVND (reference sequence). V shed 3 bases and J shed 0 bases, with 11 bases lying between them. The CDR3 sequence is CASSIPGGLNTEAFF. CDR3 bases: TGTGCCAGTAGTATTCCTGGGGGACTGAACACTGAAGCTTTCTTT.

The V gene is TRBV20-1, the J gene TRBJ2-2, with TRBD2 matching over 10 bases. The V gene's germline CDR1 is DFQATT and CDR2 SNEGSKA (reference sequence). The junction had 6 bases not matched to a gene; V was cut back by 0 bases and J by 2 bases. The CDR3 is 17 residues long. As DNA, the CDR3 is TGCAGTGCTAGAGATATTACTAGCGGGATAAACACCGGGGAGCTGTTTTTT. As protein: CSARDITSGINTGELFF.

This sequence joins TRBV20-1 and TRBJ2-1; D is uncertain. V was cut by 0 bases and J by 4 bases, with 16 bases left in between. This CDR3 is built from 16 residues. Germline values: CDR1 DFQATT, CDR2 SNEGSKA (reference sequence). As DNA, the CDR3 is TGCAGTGCTAGAGACCGACCCTCCCCATTATACAATGAGCAGTTCTTC. As protein: CSARDRPSPLYNEQFF.

This clonotype appeared a few times. The rearrangement uses TRBV7-2 and TRBJ2-3; TRBD2 aligns across 8 bases. The CDR3 has 15 amino acids. Looked up from germline, CDR1 is SGHTA and CDR2 is FQGNSA. The junction had 6 bases not matched to a gene; V was cut back by 5 bases and J by 2 bases. CDR3 coding DNA: TGTGCCAGCAGCCGCGGGGGGCCCTCCACAGATACGCAGTATTTT. It is translated as CASSRGGPSTDTQYF. Supplemented by reference TRBV7-2 and TRBJ2-3, the full variable domain reads GAGVSQSPSNKVTEKGKDVELRCDPISGHTALYWYRQSLGQGLEFLIYFQGNSAPDKSGLPSDRFSAERTGGSVSTLTIQRTQQEDSAVYLCASSRGGPSTDTQYFGPGTRLTVL.

This clonotype was detected many times. This chain connects TRBV18 to TRBJ2-7; the match to TRBD1 covers 9 bases. Germline values: CDR1 KGHSH, CDR2 LQKENI. The junction had 8 bases not matched to a gene; V was cut back by 3 bases and J by 5 bases. The CDR3 has 15 residues. CDR3 sequence: CASSPGQGSAHEQYF. CDR3 sequence (DNA): TGTGCCAGCTCACCTGGACAGGGGTCGGCCCACGAGCAGTACTTC.

This clonotype has more than one count but fewer than ten. This rearrangement joins TRBV7-3 to TRBJ1-2; 12 bases fit TRBD1. The germline gives CDR1 SGHTA, CDR2 FQGTGA. After removal of 5 bases from V and 8 bases from J, the junction contained 12 bases not matched to a gene. The CDR3 has 16 amino acids. The CDR3 DNA follows: TGTGCCAGCAGCCTCGTACCGGGACAGGGGGCTGTCGGCTACACCTTC. Its translation is CASSLVPGQGAVGYTF.

V and J are TRBV20-1 and TRBJ2-3, with D tentatively TRBD2 (5 bases). CDR3 length: 15 residues. The germline CDR1 and CDR2 sequences are DFQATT and SNEGSKA (reference sequence). V lost 6 bases, J lost 2 bases, and 18 bases lay in between. Written as DNA, the CDR3 is TGCAGTGCCGAACTTCCAGCGGAGGCCACAGATACGCAGTATTTT. Protein: CSAELPAEATDTQYF.

The chain couples TRBV12-3 or TRBV12-4 to TRBJ2-5; 11 bases agree with TRBD1. This CDR3 is built from 15 residues. V trimming: 6 bases; J trimming: 3 bases; junction bases outside the gene matches: 6. CDR3 in amino acids: CASSLPGQGEETQYF. The CDR3 DNA sequence: TGTGCCAGCAGCCTACCGGGACAGGGGGAAGAGACCCAGTACTTC.

There are a few counts of this clonotype. This CDR3 reads CASSDPSGGTNTGELFF. The CDR3 DNA sequence: TGCGCCAGCAGTGACCCTAGCGGGGGGACCAACACCGGGGAGCTGTTTTTT. The chain carries TRBV10-2 and TRBJ2-2; TRBD2 matches 11 bases. The V and J ends lost 3 bases and 2 bases, in that order; junction bases with no gene match: 5. The germline V gene encodes CDR1 WSHSY and CDR2 SAAADI. The CDR3 is made up of 17 amino acids.

The sample holds a few counts of this clonotype. The V and J genes are TRBV20-1 and TRBJ2-7, with 8 positions matching TRBD2. After removal of 0 bases from V and 2 bases from J, the junction contained 9 bases not matched to a gene. CDR3 length: 16 amino acids. The germline V gene has CDR1 DFQATT and CDR2 SNEGSKA (reference sequence). CDR3 coding DNA: TGCAGTGCTAGAGATGGGGGAGCGGGAGCGACCTACGAGCAGTACTTC. It yields the protein CSARDGGAGATYEQYF.

This clonotype was observed a handful of times. The V call is TRBV19, the J call TRBJ2-1; 11 nucleotides align to TRBD2. This CDR3 is built from 15 residues. In germline, CDR1 is LNHDA, CDR2 SQIVND (reference sequence). Unmatched junction bases numbered 9, after V lost 5 bases and J lost 9 bases. The CDR3 DNA is TGTGCCAGTAGTTCATTAGCGGGAGGGGAGGGTGAGCAGTTCTTC. Amino acid sequence: CASSSLAGGEGEQFF.

V is TRBV29-1 and J is TRBJ2-1; D remains ambiguous. The V and J ends lost 0 bases and 10 bases respectively, with 13 bases between them. The CDR3 spans 13 residues. Germline CDR1 reads SQVTM; CDR2 reads ANQGSEA. CDR3 loop: CSVEDPAGWEQFF. CDR3 sequence (DNA): TGCAGCGTTGAAGATCCCGCCGGGTGGGAGCAGTTCTTC.

The rearrangement links TRBV15 to TRBJ2-7, with D possibly TRBD2 on 5 matching bases. The germline V gene has CDR1 LNHNV and CDR2 YYDKDF (reference sequence). The CDR3 is made up of 14 amino acids. Trimming shortened V by 0 bases and J by 6 bases, and 12 bases separated the two germline ends. The CDR3: CATSRDLATPEQYF. The CDR3 coding sequence is TGTGCCACCAGCAGAGATCTAGCAACCCCCGAGCAGTACTTC.

The CDR3 sequence: CASSLRQGSSYEQYF. CDR3 nucleotide sequence: TGTGCCAGCAGTTTACGGCAGGGGAGCTCCTACGAGCAGTACTTC. The chain carries TRBV27 and TRBJ2-7, with a tentative D call TRBD1 (6 bases). Trimming left V 2 bases short and J 0 bases short, with 11 bases between. The CDR3 has 15 amino acids. Germline loops: CDR1 MNHEY, CDR2 SMNVEV (reference sequence).